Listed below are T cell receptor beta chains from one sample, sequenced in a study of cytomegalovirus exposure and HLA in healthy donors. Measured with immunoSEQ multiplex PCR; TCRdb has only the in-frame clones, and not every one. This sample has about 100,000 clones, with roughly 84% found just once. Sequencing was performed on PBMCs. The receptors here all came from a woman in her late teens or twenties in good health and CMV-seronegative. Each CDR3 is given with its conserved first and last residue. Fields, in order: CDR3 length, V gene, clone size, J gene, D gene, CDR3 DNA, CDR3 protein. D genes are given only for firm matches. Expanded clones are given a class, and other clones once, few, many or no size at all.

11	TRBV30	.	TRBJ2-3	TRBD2	TGTGCCTGGATCCAACTAGCGGGGTTCTATTTT	CAWIQLAGFYF
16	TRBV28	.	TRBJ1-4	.	TGTGCCAGCAGCTCAGGGGAATCGGTAACTAATGAAAAACTGTTTTTT	CASSSGESVTNEKLFF
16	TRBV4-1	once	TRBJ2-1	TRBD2	TGCGCCAGCAGCCAAGAGGAGCGGGGAAATTACAATGAGCAGTTCTTC	CASSQEERGNYNEQFF
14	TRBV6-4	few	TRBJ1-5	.	TGTGCCAGCAGTGACGGCCCTAGCAATCAGCCCCAGCATTTT	CASSDGPSNQPQHF
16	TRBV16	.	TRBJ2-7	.	TGTGCCAGCAGCCAGGCGAGTGGGACTGGCATCTACGAGCAGTACTTC	CASSQASGTGIYEQYF
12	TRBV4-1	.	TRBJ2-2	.	TGCGCCAGCAGCCTGGGCGTCGGGGAGCTGTTTTTT	CASSLGVGELFF
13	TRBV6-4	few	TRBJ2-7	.	TGTGCCAGCAGGAGGGCTGACTCCTACGAGCAGTACTTC	CASRRADSYEQYF
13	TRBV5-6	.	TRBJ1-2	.	TGTGCCAGCAGCTCCGGGACAAATTTCGGCTACACCTTC	CASSSGTNFGYTF
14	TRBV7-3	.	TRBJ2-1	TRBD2	TGTGCCAGCAGCTTACTAGCGGGGGGGAATGAGCAGTTCTTC	CASSLLAGGNEQFF
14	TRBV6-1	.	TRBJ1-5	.	TGTGCCAGCAGTGTGTGGACAGCCAATCAGCCCCAGCATTTT	CASSVWTANQPQHF
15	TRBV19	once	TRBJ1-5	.	TGTGCCAGCCGACTCGGAGGTTATAGCAATCAGCCCCAGCATTTT	CASRLGGYSNQPQHF
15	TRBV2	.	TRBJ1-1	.	TGTGCCAGCAGTGAAGTACAGGCCTCGAACACTGAAGCTTTCTTT	CASSEVQASNTEAFF
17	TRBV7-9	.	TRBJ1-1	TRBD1	TGTGCCAGCAGCTTGGGGCTCATGGGACAGACGAACACTGAAGCTTTCTTT	CASSLGLMGQTNTEAFF
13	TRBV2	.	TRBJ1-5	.	TGTGCCAGTGGACAGCGACCTAATCAGCCCCAGCATTTT	CASGQRPNQPQHF
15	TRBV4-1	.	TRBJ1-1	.	TGCGCCAGCAGCCCAGTGACAGGCCTGAACACTGAAGCTTTCTTT	CASSPVTGLNTEAFF
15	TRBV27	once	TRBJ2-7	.	TGTGCCAGCAGTCCCGATCGAGACCGGGTCTACGAGCAGTACTTC	CASSPDRDRVYEQYF
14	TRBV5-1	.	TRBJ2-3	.	TGCGCCAGCAGCTTGACACAGATCACAGATACGCAGTATTTT	CASSLTQITDTQYF
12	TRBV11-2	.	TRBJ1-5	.	TGTGCCAGCAGCTTCGGGGATCAGCCCCAGCATTTT	CASSFGDQPQHF
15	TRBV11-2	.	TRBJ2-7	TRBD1	TGTGCCAGCAGCTTTACAGGGGGAAGCGGCTACGAGCAGTACTTC	CASSFTGGSGYEQYF
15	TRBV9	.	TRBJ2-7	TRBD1	TGTGCCAGCAGCAGGCGGACAGGTGACTCCTACGAGCAGTACTTC	CASSRRTGDSYEQYF
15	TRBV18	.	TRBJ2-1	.	TGTGCCAGCTCACCGCCCGGGATTTCGTCACCTGAGCAGTTCTTC	CASSPPGISSPEQFF
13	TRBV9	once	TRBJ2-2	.	TGTGCCAGCAGCACTAGTATAACCGGGGAGCTGTTTTTT	CASSTSITGELFF